This T cell receptor beta chain derives from a study of blood T cell repertoires in COVID-19. Looking at the study overall: Sources were T cells, B-cell-depleted T cells, or PBMCs; the material itself was cDNA or gDNA.

Profiling relied on immunoSEQ multiplex PCR, and the TCRdb table lists in-frame clones only, not all of them. The table shows 150,000 to 200,000 clones, with roughly 76% occurring only once. CDR1 MGHRA and CDR2 YSYEKL come from the germline V gene. The CDR3 runs 16 residues. V lost 1 base and J lost 0, with 13 bases in between. Enrolment of Seattle patients took place during active infection, and they were followed longitudinally. This receptor was identified in a woman of 80 years or more with COVID-19, enrolled during active disease. This chain connects TRBV4-1 to TRBJ2-7, with no clear D. The sample taken for sequencing was peripheral blood. The CDR3 DNA reads as TGCGCCAGCAGCCAAGGAGGTGGCAGATTCTCCTACGAGCAGTACTTC. It codes for CASSQGGGRFSYEQYF.